These 18 T cell receptor beta chains were all obtained from the same sample, sequenced in a study of CD8+CD57+ T cells in acquired aplastic anemia. Profiling of TCR beta VDJ combinations and CDR3 sequences used genomic DNA as template. A single record per CDR3 protein comes from TCRdb applying MiXCR to the reads. The repertoire holds around 160,000 distinct CDR3 sequences, with around half as singletons. In patients chosen for sequencing, flow cytometry had shown CD8+CD57+ cell expansion. Material: sorted CD4+, CD8+, or CD8+CD57+ T cells (not recorded which) from PBMCs. Receptors originate from a human donor with aplastic anemia.

This clonotype was seen repeatedly, ten times or more. This chain joins TRBV6-5 and TRBJ1-5; unclear D gene. This CDR3 comprises 13 residues. With 8 bases removed from V and 7 bases from J, the gap between germline ends came to 15 bases. Germline CDR1 is MNHEY and CDR2 is SVGAGI. DNA for the CDR3: TGTGCCAGCGGCGTCCCCGGTCGACAGCCCCAGCATTTT. The encoded protein is CASGVPGRQPQHF.

The gene calls are TRBV10-2 and TRBJ1-1; perhaps TRBD1 as D (6 bases). The CDR3 extends over 12 amino acids. V shed 3 bases and J shed 9 bases, with 11 bases lying between them. Germline CDR1 is WSHSY and CDR2 is SAAADI. The CDR3 loop reads CASSDPRGQAFF. The CDR3 bases are TGCGCCAGCAGTGACCCCAGGGGTCAAGCTTTCTTT.

The genes are TRBV7-2 and TRBJ1-2, with 12 bases lining up with TRBD1. Per the germline V gene, CDR1 is SGHTA and CDR2 is FQGNSA. After removal of 5 bases from V and 8 bases from J, the junction contained 9 bases not matched to a gene. CDR3 length: 15 residues. The CDR3 loop is CASSNRGTGGSGYTF. The CDR3 DNA reads as TGTGCCAGCAGCAACCGTGGGACAGGGGGCTCAGGCTACACCTTC.

About this clonotype itself: An end of the junction differs from the germline gene, which may be a read error. The genes are TRBV19 and TRBJ2-5, with D possibly being TRBD1 or TRBD2 (5 bases each). Germline V gene sequence: CDR1 LNHDA, CDR2 SQIVND (reference sequence). The CDR3 sequence is 8 residues long. CDR3 in DNA: TGTGCCACCCCCCGGGGCGCCTTC. It is translated as CATPRGAF.

The rearrangement joins TRBV24-1 to TRBJ2-1; no clear D gene. V gave up 0 bases and J gave up 10 bases, with 12 bases separating them. The CDR3 is 14 residues long. Per the germline V gene, CDR1 is KGHDR and CDR2 is SFDVKD. The CDR3 DNA sequence: TGTGCCACCAGTGATTTGCGGTCTGGTCCGGAGCAGTTCTTC. Amino acid sequence: CATSDLRSGPEQFF.

A remark on this clonotype: Its ends do not fully match the called genes, so a read error is possible. The chain uses TRBV2 and TRBJ1-1, with a possible D match to TRBD1 (5 bases). Germline V CDR1 and CDR2: SNHLY, FYNNEI. CDR3 length equals 14 residues. CDR3: CASSVMRGDTEAFF. CDR3 nucleotides: TGCGCCAGCAGTGTAATGCGGGGGGACACTGAAGCTTTCTTT. The full variable domain, rest sourced from reference TRBV2 and TRBJ1-1, is EPEVTQTPSHQVTQMGQEVILRCVPISNHLYFYWYRQILGQKVEFLVSFYNNEISEKSEIFDDQFSVERPDGSNFTLKIRSTKLEDSAMYFCASSVMRGDTEAFFGQGTRLTVV.

This chain connects TRBV20-1 to TRBJ2-7, with 10 bases fitting TRBD1. V lost 6 bases, J lost 1 base, and 9 bases stayed unmatched. In germline, CDR1 is DFQATT, CDR2 SNEGSKA (reference sequence). The CDR3 consists of 15 residues. CDR3 DNA sequence: TGCAGTGCATTCGACAGGGGGCGACCGTCCTACGAGCAGTACTTC. It codes for CSAFDRGRPSYEQYF.

The rearrangement uses TRBV7-2 and TRBJ2-5, with D perhaps matching TRBD2 (6 bases). Trimming cost V 4 bases and J 5 bases, with 14 bases left between them. Germline CDR1 and CDR2: SGHTA and FQGNSA. CDR3 length equals 14 residues. The CDR3 nucleotides read TGTGCCAGCAGCTCGACCGGGACTCAGGAGACCCAGTACTTC. This translates into CASSSTGTQETQYF. The full variable domain, rest sourced from reference TRBV7-2 and TRBJ2-5, is GAGVSQSPSNKVTEKGKDVELRCDPISGHTALYWYRQSLGQGLEFLIYFQGNSAPDKSGLPSDRFSAERTGGSVSTLTIQRTQQEDSAVYLCASSSTGTQETQYFGPGTRLLVL.

The chain carries TRBV7-8 and TRBJ1-1; maybe TRBD1 (6 bases). The V end was cut by 7 bases, the J end by 2 bases, with 11 bases between. The CDR3 is 13 amino acids. Germline values: CDR1 SGHVS, CDR2 FQNEAQ. CDR3 residues: CASTEDRNTEAFF. The CDR3 DNA reads as TGTGCCAGCACCGAGGACAGAAACACTGAAGCTTTCTTT. Variable domain in full (rest from reference TRBV7-8 and TRBJ1-1): GAGVSQSPRYKVAKRGQDVALRCDPISGHVSLFWYQQALGQGPEFLTYFQNEAQLDKSGLPSDRFFAERPEGSVSTLKIQRTQQEDSAVYLCASTEDRNTEAFFGQGTRLTVV.

To note about this clonotype: A single base separates this from a much larger clone, so it may be a read error. The genes are TRBV5-1 and TRBJ1-4, with a possible D match to TRBD1 (6 bases). The CDR3 runs 15 residues. CDR1 and CDR2 (germline): SGHRS, YFSETQ. This CDR3 reads CASTTKGDTNEELFF. As DNA, the CDR3 is TGCGCCAGCACCACGAAGGGGGATACTAATGAAGAACTGTTTTTT.

V gene TRBV19 combines with J gene TRBJ1-4; D is unclear. Between the trimmed V and J ends, which lost 5 bases and 3 bases, there was a span of 10 bases. Germline CDR1 LNHDA, CDR2 SQIVND (reference sequence). This CDR3 spans 14 amino acids. CDR3 nucleotide sequence: TGTGCCAGTAGTTTGGCAGGCGCTAATGAAAAACTGTTTTTT. Translating it yields CASSLAGANEKLFF.

This chain joins TRBV10-3 and TRBJ2-3; tentative D call: TRBD1 (6 bases). Trimming removed 5 bases from V and 0 bases from J, with 15 bases in between. Germline V CDR1 and CDR2: ENHRY, SYGVKD. CDR3 size: 16 residues. CDR3 region: CAISPTGTPSTDTQYF. The CDR3 nucleotides read TGTGCCATCAGTCCAACCGGGACACCGAGCACAGATACGCAGTATTTT.

This chain connects TRBV11-1 to TRBJ2-3; D is ambiguous. The CDR3 has 16 amino acids. CDR1 SGHAT and CDR2 FQDESV come from the germline V gene (reference sequence). Trimming cost V 5 bases and J 4 bases, with 19 bases left between them. The CDR3 DNA reads as TGTGCCAGCAGCCCCCCCCTAGGTCTCTCGTCAGATACGCAGTATTTT. This sequence encodes CASSPPLGLSSDTQYF. The complete variable domain, with remaining parts taken from reference TRBV11-1 and TRBJ2-3, reads EAEVAQSPRYKITEKSQAVAFWCDPISGHATLYWYRQILGQGPELLVQFQDESVVDDSQLPKDRFSAERLKGVDSTLKIQPAELGDSAMYLCASSPPLGLSSDTQYFGPGTRLTVL.

The chain uses TRBV2 and TRBJ1-1; maybe TRBD1 (6 bases). The CDR3 length is 15 residues. Germline loops: CDR1 SNHLY, CDR2 FYNNEI. Between the trimmed V and J ends, which lost 3 bases and 7 bases, there was a span of 18 bases. The CDR3 region is CASSEQGMMSIEAFF. The CDR3 DNA reads as TGTGCCAGCAGTGAGCAGGGGATGATGAGCATTGAAGCTTTCTTT.

As regards this clonotype: Being one base from a much bigger clone, this may be a read error. The rearrangement uses TRBV6-5 and TRBJ1-1; D perhaps matches TRBD1 (5 bases). V dropped 0 bases and J dropped 0 bases, with 11 bases sitting between them. The CDR3 sequence is 16 residues long. In germline, CDR1 is MNHEY, CDR2 SVGAGI. Here the CDR3 DNA reads TGTGCCAGCAGTTACTCGACGGGGACGATGAACACTGAAGCTTTCTTT. It codes for CASSYSTGTMNTEAFF.

This clonotype was detected only a few times. The V call is TRBV19, the J call TRBJ2-7; TRBD1 might be the D (6 bases). V was trimmed by 8 bases and J by 0 bases, leaving 11 bases between them. This CDR3 spans 13 amino acids. The V gene's germline CDR1 is LNHDA and CDR2 SQIVND (reference sequence). CDR3 bases: TGTGCCAGTGCATCGGACAGCTCCTACGAGCAGTACTTC. Amino acid sequence: CASASDSSYEQYF.

This chain links TRBV29-1 with TRBJ2-3; D gene ambiguous. The germline V gene encodes CDR1 SQVTM and CDR2 ANQGSEA. This CDR3 has 11 residues. The V and J ends lost 4 bases and 12 bases respectively, with 14 bases between them. CDR3 DNA: TGCAGCGTTGTTCCGGGCTCTTCCCAGTATTTT. Protein sequence: CSVVPGSSQYF.

Ten or more counts support this clonotype. The rearrangement joins TRBV6-5 to TRBJ2-7; D possibly corresponds to TRBD1 (5 bases). Germline CDR1 is MNHEY and CDR2 is SVGAGI. This CDR3 region has 12 residues. Between the trimmed V and J ends, which lost 2 bases and 5 bases, there was a span of 7 bases. The CDR3 spells CASSYPRDEQYF. Here the CDR3 DNA reads TGTGCCAGCAGTTACCCCAGGGACGAGCAGTACTTC.